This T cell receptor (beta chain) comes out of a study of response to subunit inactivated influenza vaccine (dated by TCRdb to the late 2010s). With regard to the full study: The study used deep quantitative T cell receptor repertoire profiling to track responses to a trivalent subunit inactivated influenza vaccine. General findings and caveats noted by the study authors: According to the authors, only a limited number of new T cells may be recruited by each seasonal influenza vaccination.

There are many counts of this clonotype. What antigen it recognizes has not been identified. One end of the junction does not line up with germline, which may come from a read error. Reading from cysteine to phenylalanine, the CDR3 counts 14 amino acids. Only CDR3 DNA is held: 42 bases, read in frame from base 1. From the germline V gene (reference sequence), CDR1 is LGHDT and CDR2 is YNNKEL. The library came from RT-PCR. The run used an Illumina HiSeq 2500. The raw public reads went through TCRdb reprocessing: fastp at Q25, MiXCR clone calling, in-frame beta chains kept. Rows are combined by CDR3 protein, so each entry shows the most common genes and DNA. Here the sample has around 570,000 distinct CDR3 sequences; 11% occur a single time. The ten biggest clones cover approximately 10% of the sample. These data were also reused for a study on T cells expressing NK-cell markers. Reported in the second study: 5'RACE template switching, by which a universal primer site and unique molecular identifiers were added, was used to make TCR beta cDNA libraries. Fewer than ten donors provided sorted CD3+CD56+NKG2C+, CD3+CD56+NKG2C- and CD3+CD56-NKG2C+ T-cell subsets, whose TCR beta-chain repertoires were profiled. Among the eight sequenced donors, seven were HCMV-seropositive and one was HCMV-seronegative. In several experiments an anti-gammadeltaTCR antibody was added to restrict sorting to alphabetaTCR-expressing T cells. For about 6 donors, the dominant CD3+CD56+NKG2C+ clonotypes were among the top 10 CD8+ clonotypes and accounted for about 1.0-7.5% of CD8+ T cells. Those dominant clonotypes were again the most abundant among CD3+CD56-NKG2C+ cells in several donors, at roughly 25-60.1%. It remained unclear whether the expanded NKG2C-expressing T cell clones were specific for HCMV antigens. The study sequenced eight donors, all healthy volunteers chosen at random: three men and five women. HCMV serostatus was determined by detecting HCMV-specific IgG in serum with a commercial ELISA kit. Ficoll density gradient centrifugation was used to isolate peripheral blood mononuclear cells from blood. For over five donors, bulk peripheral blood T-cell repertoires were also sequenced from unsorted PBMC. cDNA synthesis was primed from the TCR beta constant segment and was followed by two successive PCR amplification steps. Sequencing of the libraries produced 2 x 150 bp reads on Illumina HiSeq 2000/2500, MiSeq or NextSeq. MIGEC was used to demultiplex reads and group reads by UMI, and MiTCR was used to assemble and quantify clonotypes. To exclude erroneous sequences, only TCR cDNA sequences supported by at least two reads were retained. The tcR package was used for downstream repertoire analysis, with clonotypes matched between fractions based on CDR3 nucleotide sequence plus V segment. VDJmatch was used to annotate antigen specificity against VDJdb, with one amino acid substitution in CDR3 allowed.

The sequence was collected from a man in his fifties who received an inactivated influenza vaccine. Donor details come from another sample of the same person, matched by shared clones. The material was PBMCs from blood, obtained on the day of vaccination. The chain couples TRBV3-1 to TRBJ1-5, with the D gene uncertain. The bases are TGCGCCAGCAGCCAAGGAGTTAGCAATCAGCCCCAGCATTTT. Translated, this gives CASSQGVSNQPQHF.